This is a list of T cell receptor beta chains from one sample in a study of vaccination effects on CD4 cells after COVID-19. These receptors are not linked to any known antigen. Only in-frame clones appear in the TCRdb table, and some are missing; sequencing was by immunoSEQ multiplex PCR. Found here are some 69,000 clones, 60% to 80% of them singletons; the top ten hold 2.5% to 3.5%. The sample here was CD4+ T cells from PBMCs cultured with HCoV-NL63 spike peptides, taken before COVID-19 vaccination. These receptors all stem from a human donor who received a COVID-19 vaccine. Both conserved end residues are part of each CDR3. D genes are given only for firm matches. The size field is filled for only some rows; it gives once, few, many or a size class.

v_gene,j_gene,d_gene,abundance,len,CDR3aa,CDR3nt
TRBV5-6,TRBJ2-4,-,-,15,CASSPWPGGRNIQYF,TGTGCCAGCAGCCCATGGCCCGGGGGGCGTAACATTCAGTACTTC
TRBV3-1/TRBV3-2,TRBJ1-2,TRBD1,-,14,CASSQTGVAGGYTF,TGTGCCAGCAGCCAGACAGGGGTAGCGGGGGGCTACACCTTC
TRBV9,TRBJ2-1,-,-,15,CASSVGSSSYNEQFF,TGTGCCAGCAGCGTAGGAAGTAGCTCCTACAATGAGCAGTTCTTC
TRBV19,TRBJ2-6,-,-,16,CASSATGSSGANVLTF,TGTGCCAGTAGTGCCACAGGGTCCTCTGGGGCCAACGTCCTGACTTTC
TRBV6-5,TRBJ2-1,TRBD1,-,14,CASTGTGRHNEQFF,TGTGCCAGCACCGGGACAGGGCGACACAATGAGCAGTTCTTC
TRBV4-2,TRBJ1-2,-,few,15,CASSQDSSEYYGYTF,TGTGCCAGCAGCCAAGATTCGTCAGAATACTATGGCTACACCTTC
TRBV10-2,TRBJ2-3,-,-,15,CASIRQGGRTDTQYF,TGCGCCAGCATACGACAGGGAGGGAGGACAGATACGCAGTATTTT
TRBV27,TRBJ1-5,-,-,14,CASNDEGSNQPQHF,TGTGCCAGCAACGACGAAGGTAGCAATCAGCCCCAGCATTTT
TRBV4-2,TRBJ2-3,-,-,12,CASSQETDTQYF,TGTGCCAGCAGCCAAGAAACAGATACGCAGTATTTT
TRBV2,TRBJ1-5,TRBD1,-,14,CASTWTGENQPQHF,TGTGCCAGCACCTGGACAGGGGAAAATCAGCCCCAGCATTTT
TRBV30,TRBJ2-3,TRBD2,-,14,CAWRLAGATDTQYF,TGTGCCTGGAGGTTAGCGGGGGCAACAGATACGCAGTATTTT
TRBV3-1/TRBV3-2,TRBJ1-1,-,once,13,CASSPRGDTEAFF,TGTGCCAGCAGCCCCCGGGGGGACACTGAAGCTTTCTTT
TRBV2,TRBJ2-5,TRBD2,few,16,CASSTRVAGVRETQYF,TGTGCCAGCAGTACCCGGGTAGCGGGGGTCCGAGAGACCCAGTACTTC
TRBV11-2,TRBJ2-2,TRBD2,once,16,CASSSPVGGDTGELFF,TGTGCCAGCAGCTCCCCGGTGGGAGGGGACACCGGGGAGCTGTTTTTT
TRBV5-8,TRBJ2-3,TRBD2,-,14,CASSRGLAGDTQYF,TGTGCCAGCAGCAGGGGACTAGCCGGAGATACGCAGTATTTT
TRBV2,TRBJ1-3,-,-,15,CASSAGASSGNTIYF,TGTGCCAGCAGCGCGGGGGCTAGCTCTGGAAACACCATATATTTT
TRBV4-1,TRBJ1-5,TRBD1,-,15,CASSRTGAKDQPQHF,TGCGCCAGCAGCCGCACAGGGGCGAAGGATCAGCCCCAGCATTTT
TRBV2,TRBJ1-5,TRBD1,few,15,CASSVTGGQGQPQHF,TGTGCCAGCAGTGTTACAGGGGGGCAGGGTCAGCCCCAGCATTTT
TRBV5-1,TRBJ1-2,-,-,13,CASSWQVGDGYTF,TGCGCCAGCAGCTGGCAGGTAGGGGACGGCTACACCTTC
TRBV10-2,TRBJ1-3,-,-,15,CASSDYRAAGNTIYF,TGCGCCAGCAGTGATTACAGGGCGGCTGGAAACACCATATATTTT
TRBV30,TRBJ2-6,-,-,17,CAWSPGHVSSGANVLTF,TGTGCCTGGAGTCCGGGACATGTCTCCTCGGGGGCCAACGTCCTGACTTTC
TRBV9,TRBJ1-1,-,-,13,CASSVDGLSEAFF,TGTGCCAGCAGCGTAGATGGCCTTTCTGAAGCTTTCTTT
TRBV30,TRBJ1-5,TRBD1,-,14,CAWSAGQGSQPQHF,TGTGCCTGGAGTGCCGGACAGGGATCTCAGCCCCAGCATTTT
TRBV10-2,TRBJ1-5,TRBD1,-,16,CASSEPWTGVIEAQHF,TGCGCCAGCAGTGAGCCTTGGACAGGAGTCATAGAAGCCCAGCATTTT
TRBV6-5,TRBJ2-4,TRBD2,-,14,CATQSGGGRNIQYF,TGTGCCACCCAGAGCGGGGGAGGGAGAAACATTCAGTACTTC
TRBV6-2/TRBV6-3,TRBJ1-2,TRBD1,-,15,CASSYYGQEFYGYTF,TGTGCCAGCAGTTACTACGGACAGGAGTTTTATGGCTACACCTTC
TRBV7-2,TRBJ2-1,TRBD1,few,15,CASSSGQGLYNEQFF,TGTGCCAGCAGCTCGGGACAGGGTCTATACAATGAGCAGTTCTTC
TRBV5-8,TRBJ2-5,-,-,13,CASSSLTGETQYF,TGTGCCAGCAGCTCCCTTACAGGGGAGACCCAGTACTTC
TRBV6-1,TRBJ2-2,-,-,15,CASSDMVRGAGELFF,TGTGCCAGCAGTGACATGGTCAGGGGTGCCGGGGAGCTGTTTTTT
TRBV2,TRBJ2-3,TRBD1,-,14,CASSFDRGPDTQYF,TGTGCCAGCAGTTTTGACAGGGGTCCAGATACGCAGTATTTT
TRBV12-3/TRBV12-4,TRBJ1-1,-,-,13,CASSLRGNTEAFF,TGTGCCAGCAGTTTAAGGGGGAACACTGAAGCTTTCTTT
TRBV25-1,TRBJ2-4,-,-,12,CASSGGGGIQYF,TGTGCCAGCAGTGGAGGTGGGGGCATTCAGTACTTC
TRBV7-3,TRBJ2-1,TRBD1,-,14,CASSPWTGGVEQFF,TGTGCCAGCAGCCCCTGGACAGGGGGCGTTGAGCAGTTCTTC
TRBV11-2,TRBJ1-4,-,-,12,CASSSIREKLFF,TGTGCCAGCAGCTCCATCCGGGAAAAACTGTTTTTT
TRBV18,TRBJ1-1,-,-,14,CASSNYRVDTEAFF,TGTGCCAGCTCAAATTACAGGGTCGACACTGAAGCTTTCTTT
TRBV19,TRBJ1-5,-,-,14,CASSIVGSNQPQHF,TGTGCCAGTAGTATAGTGGGTAGCAATCAGCCCCAGCATTTT
TRBV30,TRBJ2-5,TRBD1,-,16,CAWSVPRTGGEETQYF,TGTGCCTGGAGTGTACCTCGGACAGGGGGTGAAGAGACCCAGTACTTC
TRBV5-1,TRBJ1-1,-,-,14,CASSLSTGNTEAFF,TGCGCCAGCAGCTTATCCACAGGGAACACTGAAGCTTTCTTT
TRBV9,TRBJ2-1,-,-,18,CASSEFRGGDLSYNEQFF,TGTGCCAGCAGTGAGTTTAGAGGCGGGGACCTCTCCTACAATGAGCAGTTCTTC
TRBV7-9,TRBJ2-2,TRBD1,few,15,CASSSYDRGPGELFF,TGTGCCAGCAGCTCATACGACAGGGGTCCCGGGGAGCTGTTTTTT
TRBV7-2,TRBJ2-1,-,-,15,CASSLTTGSYNEQFF,TGTGCCAGCAGCTTAACGACGGGGTCCTACAATGAGCAGTTCTTC
TRBV11-3,TRBJ1-1,-,few,14,CASSPRGLNTEAFF,TGTGCCAGCAGCCCCCGAGGGCTGAACACTGAAGCTTTCTTT
TRBV18,TRBJ1-1,-,-,18,CASSRNWDGLLGNTEAFF,TGTGCCAGCTCACGAAATTGGGACGGCTTACTTGGGAACACTGAAGCTTTCTTT
TRBV24-1,TRBJ2-5,-,-,14,CATSDPTGQETQYF,TGTGCCACCAGTGACCCGACGGGTCAAGAGACCCAGTACTTC
TRBV18,TRBJ2-5,-,-,12,CASSPGWETQYF,TGTGCCAGCTCTCCCGGGTGGGAGACCCAGTACTTC
TRBV10-2,TRBJ2-3,-,-,15,CASSERVRSTDTQYF,TGCGCCAGCAGTGAGAGGGTTCGTAGCACAGATACGCAGTATTTT
TRBV14,TRBJ2-1,TRBD2,-,16,CASSQWGLAGINEQFF,TGTGCCAGCAGCCAGTGGGGACTAGCGGGGATCAATGAGCAGTTCTTC
TRBV6-6,TRBJ2-2,-,-,14,CASSPRQGTGELFF,TGTGCCAGCAGTCCCCGCCAGGGTACCGGGGAGCTGTTTTTT
TRBV7-2,TRBJ2-4,TRBD2,-,16,CASSLGREGAKNIQYF,TGTGCCAGCAGCTTAGGCAGGGAGGGGGCCAAAAACATTCAGTACTTC
TRBV19,TRBJ1-3,-,few,17,CASSKLSIVSSGNTIYF,TGTGCCAGTAGTAAACTATCGATCGTGAGCTCTGGAAACACCATATATTTT
TRBV19,TRBJ1-3,-,-,13,CAIKGLNGNTIYF,TGTGCCATCAAGGGGTTGAATGGAAACACCATATATTTT
TRBV6-6,TRBJ2-1,-,-,14,CASRDSMAYNEQFF,TGTGCCAGCAGGGACTCCATGGCCTACAATGAGCAGTTCTTC
TRBV5-1,TRBJ1-3,-,-,14,CASSPGGSGNTIYF,TGCGCCAGCAGCCCGGGGGGTTCTGGAAACACCATATATTTT
TRBV2,TRBJ2-5,-,-,13,CASSLATVGAQYF,TGTGCCAGCAGCTTAGCCACCGTCGGGGCCCAGTACTTC